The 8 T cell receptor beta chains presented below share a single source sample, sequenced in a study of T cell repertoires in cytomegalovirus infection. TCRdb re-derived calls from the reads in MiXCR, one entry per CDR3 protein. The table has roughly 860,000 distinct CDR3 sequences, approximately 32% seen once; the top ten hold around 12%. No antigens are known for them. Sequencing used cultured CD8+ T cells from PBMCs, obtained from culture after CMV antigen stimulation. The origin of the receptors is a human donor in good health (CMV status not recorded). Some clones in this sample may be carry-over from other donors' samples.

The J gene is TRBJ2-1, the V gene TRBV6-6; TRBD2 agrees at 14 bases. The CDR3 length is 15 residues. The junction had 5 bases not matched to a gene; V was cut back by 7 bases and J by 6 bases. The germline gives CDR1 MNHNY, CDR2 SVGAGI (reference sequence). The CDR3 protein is CASIKGLAGVNEQFF. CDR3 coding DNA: TGTGCCAGCATTAAGGGACTAGCGGGGGTCAATGAGCAGTTCTTC.

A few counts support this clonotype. Written as DNA, the CDR3 is TGTGCCAGTAGCGAGGCCGGGACAGGGTCCGAGACCCAGTACTTC. Translation: CASSEAGTGSETQYF. This chain links TRBV19 with TRBJ2-5, with TRBD1 identical over 9 bases. Germline CDR1 is LNHDA and CDR2 is SQIVND (reference sequence). V lost 6 bases to trimming and J lost 5 bases; unmatched junction nucleotides: 10. CDR3 length: 15 residues.

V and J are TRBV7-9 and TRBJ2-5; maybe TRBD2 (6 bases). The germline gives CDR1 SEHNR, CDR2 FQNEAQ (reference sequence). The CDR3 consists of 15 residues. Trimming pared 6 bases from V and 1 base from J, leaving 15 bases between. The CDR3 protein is CASRFPGVFQETQYF. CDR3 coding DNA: TGTGCCAGCAGGTTCCCGGGGGTTTTCCAAGAGACCCAGTACTTC.

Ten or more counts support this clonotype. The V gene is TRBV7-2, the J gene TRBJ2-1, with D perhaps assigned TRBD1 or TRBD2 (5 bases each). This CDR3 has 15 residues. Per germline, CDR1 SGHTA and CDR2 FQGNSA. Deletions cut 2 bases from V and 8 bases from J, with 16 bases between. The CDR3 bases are TGTGCCAGCAGCTTAAGGTTACTAAGAGGGGATGAGCAGTTCTTC. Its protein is CASSLRLLRGDEQFF.

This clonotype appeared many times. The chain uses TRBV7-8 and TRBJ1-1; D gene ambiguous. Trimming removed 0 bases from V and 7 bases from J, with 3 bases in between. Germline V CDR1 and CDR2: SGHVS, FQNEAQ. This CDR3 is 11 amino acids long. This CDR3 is CASSLADEAFF. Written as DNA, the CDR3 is TGTGCCAGCAGCTTAGCAGATGAAGCTTTCTTT. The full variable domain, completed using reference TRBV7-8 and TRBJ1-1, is GAGVSQSPRYKVAKRGQDVALRCDPISGHVSLFWYQQALGQGPEFLTYFQNEAQLDKSGLPSDRFFAERPEGSVSTLKIQRTQQEDSAVYLCASSLADEAFFGQGTRLTVV.

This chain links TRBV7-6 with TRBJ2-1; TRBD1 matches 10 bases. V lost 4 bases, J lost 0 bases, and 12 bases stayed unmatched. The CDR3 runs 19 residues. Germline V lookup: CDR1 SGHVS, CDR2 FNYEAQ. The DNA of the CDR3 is TGTGCCAGCAGCTCAATGGACGGACAGGGGGGAAGCTCCTACAATGAGCAGTTCTTC. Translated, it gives CASSSMDGQGGSSYNEQFF.

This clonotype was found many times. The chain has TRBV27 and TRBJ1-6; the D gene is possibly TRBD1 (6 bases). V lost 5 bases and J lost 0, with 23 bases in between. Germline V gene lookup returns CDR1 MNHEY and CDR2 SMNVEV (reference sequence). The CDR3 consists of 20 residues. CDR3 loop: CASSLATGTSFSSYNSPLHF. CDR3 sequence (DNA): TGTGCCAGCAGTCTCGCAACCGGGACAAGTTTTAGCTCCTATAATTCACCCCTCCACTTT.

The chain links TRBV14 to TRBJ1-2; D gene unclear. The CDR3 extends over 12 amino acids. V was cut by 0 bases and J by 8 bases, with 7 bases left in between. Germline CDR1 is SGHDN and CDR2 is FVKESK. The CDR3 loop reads CASSQDRFGYTF. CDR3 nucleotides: TGTGCCAGCAGCCAAGATAGGTTCGGCTACACCTTC.